The TCR beta chain under discussion was sequenced for a study of blood T cell repertoires in COVID-19. Across the whole study: COVID-19 samples, acute and convalescent, were from the United States, Italy and Spain. The cDNA or gDNA used as material had been derived from T cells, B-cell-depleted T cells, or PBMCs.

Germline V gene data show CDR1 as SEHNR and CDR2 as FQNEAQ (reference sequence). Trimming removed 5 bases from V and 1 base from J, with 16 bases in between. The CDR3 has 16 amino acids. Source study methods: The authors estimated nucleated cell counts from reference gene primer amplification. The data were produced by immunoSEQ multiplex PCR, yet TCRdb's version contains in-frame clones alone and is incomplete. V and J calls and clone size are those listed in that table; D and trimming were worked out from the DNA. The sample carries about 190,000 clones, about 85% recorded once. This clonotype was obtained from a man between 65 and 85 years old with active or convalescent COVID-19. Sequencing was done on a sample of peripheral blood. This chain uses TRBV7-9 with TRBJ2-3; D perhaps matches TRBD2 (7 bases). CDR3 in amino acids: CASSEWGGGGTDTQYF. CDR3 sequence (DNA): TGTGCCAGCAGCGAATGGGGGGGCGGGGGCACAGATACGCAGTATTTT.